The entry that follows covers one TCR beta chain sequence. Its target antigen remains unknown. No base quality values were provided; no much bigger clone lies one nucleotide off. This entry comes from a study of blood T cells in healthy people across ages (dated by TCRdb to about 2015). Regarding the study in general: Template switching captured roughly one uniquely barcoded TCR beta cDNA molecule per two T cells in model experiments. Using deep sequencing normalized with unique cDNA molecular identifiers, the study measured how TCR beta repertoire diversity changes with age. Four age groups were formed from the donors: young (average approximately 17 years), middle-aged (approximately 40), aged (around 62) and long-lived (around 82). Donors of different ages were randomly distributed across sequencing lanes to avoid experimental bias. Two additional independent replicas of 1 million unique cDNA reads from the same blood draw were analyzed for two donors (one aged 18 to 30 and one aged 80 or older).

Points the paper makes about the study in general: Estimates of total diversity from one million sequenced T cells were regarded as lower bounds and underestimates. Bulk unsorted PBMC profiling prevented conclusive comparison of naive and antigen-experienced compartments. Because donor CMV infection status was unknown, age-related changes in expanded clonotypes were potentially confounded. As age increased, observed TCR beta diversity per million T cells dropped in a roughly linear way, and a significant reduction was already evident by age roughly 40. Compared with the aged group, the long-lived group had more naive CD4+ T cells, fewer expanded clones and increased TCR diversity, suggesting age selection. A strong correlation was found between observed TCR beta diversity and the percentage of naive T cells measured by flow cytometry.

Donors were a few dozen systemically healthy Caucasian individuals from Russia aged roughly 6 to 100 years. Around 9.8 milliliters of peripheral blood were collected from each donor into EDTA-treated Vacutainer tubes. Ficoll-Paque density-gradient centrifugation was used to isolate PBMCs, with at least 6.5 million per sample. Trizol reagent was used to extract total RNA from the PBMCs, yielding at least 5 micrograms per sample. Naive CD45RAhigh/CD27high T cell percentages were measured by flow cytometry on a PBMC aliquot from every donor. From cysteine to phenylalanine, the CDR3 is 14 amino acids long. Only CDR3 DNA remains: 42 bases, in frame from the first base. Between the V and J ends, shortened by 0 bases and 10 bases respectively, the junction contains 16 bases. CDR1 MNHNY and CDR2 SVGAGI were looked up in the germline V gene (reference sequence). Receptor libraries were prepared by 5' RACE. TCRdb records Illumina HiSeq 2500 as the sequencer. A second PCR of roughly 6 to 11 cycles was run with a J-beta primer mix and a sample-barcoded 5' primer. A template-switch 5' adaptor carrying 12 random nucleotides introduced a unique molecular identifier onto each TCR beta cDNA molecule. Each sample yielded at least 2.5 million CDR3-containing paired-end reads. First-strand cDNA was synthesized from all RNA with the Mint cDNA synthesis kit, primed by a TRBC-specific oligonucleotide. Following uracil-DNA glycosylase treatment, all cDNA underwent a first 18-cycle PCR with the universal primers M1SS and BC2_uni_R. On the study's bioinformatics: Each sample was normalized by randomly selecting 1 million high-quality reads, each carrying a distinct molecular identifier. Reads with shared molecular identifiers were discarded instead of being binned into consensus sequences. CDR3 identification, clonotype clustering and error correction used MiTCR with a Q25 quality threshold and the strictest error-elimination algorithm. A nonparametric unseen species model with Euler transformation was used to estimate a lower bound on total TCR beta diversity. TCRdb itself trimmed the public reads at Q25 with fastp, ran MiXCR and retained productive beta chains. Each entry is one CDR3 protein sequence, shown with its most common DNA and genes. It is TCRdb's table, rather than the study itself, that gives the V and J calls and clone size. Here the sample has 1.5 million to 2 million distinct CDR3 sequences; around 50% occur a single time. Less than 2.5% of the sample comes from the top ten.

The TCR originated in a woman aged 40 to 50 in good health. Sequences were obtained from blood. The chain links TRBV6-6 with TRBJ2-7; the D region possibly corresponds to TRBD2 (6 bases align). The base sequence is TGTGCCAGCAGTTACTCTGCGGGAACCGAGGCCCAGTACTTC. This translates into CASSYSAGTEAQYF.